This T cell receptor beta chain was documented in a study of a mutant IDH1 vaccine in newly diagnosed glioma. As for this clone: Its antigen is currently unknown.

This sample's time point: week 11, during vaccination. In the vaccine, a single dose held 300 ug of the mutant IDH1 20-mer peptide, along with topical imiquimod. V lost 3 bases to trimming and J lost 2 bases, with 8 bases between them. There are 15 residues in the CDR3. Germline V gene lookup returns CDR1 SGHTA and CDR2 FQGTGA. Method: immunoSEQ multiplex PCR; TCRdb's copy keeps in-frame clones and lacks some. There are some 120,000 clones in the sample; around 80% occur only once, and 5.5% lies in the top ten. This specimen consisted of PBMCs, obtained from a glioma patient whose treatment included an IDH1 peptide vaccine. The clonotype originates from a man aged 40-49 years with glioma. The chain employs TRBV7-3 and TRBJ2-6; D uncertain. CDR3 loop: CASSFGLTGANVLTF. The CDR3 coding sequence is TGTGCCAGCAGCTTTGGTCTCACTGGGGCCAACGTCCTGACTTTC.